This T cell receptor (beta chain) derives from a study of tumor and adjacent non-tumor tissue in lung cancer. Germline V gives CDR1 SNHLY, CDR2 FYNNEI. The CDR3 runs to 14 residues. RNA was extracted from bulk tissue without any cell sorting. This clonotype was seen only once. This may be a read error: a much more frequent sequence differs by one nucleotide. The CDR3 does not close with the conserved phenylalanine or tryptophan, likely indicating a read error. Three rounds of nested PCR, following a modified ARM-PCR protocol, produced the TCRbeta library. In TCRdb, the multiplex PCR reads were re-called with MiXCR into one record per CDR3 protein. This sample carries 90,000 to 130,000 distinct CDR3 sequences, around 82% of them seen once, and the ten largest clones take roughly 20%.

This sequence joins TRBV2 and TRBJ2-1; D unresolved. The clonotype comes from a man in his 70s with non-small cell lung cancer. Sequenced material: lung tumor tissue. This CDR3 reads CVSSGEYVSNEQFI. The CDR3 DNA reads as TGTGTCAGCAGTGGCGAGTATGTCTCCAATGAGCAGTTCATC.